The present T cell receptor (beta chain) was sequenced within a study of CD4 T cells in relation to SARS-CoV-2 and coronaviruses. Germline-derived CDR1 and CDR2 are KGHSH and LQKENI. The length of the CDR3 is 13 residues. V lost 1 base and J 9 bases, leaving 10 bases between the germline ends. This clone was observed a handful of times. The target antigen is unknown. Using immunoSEQ multiplex PCR, the repertoire was profiled, and TCRdb retains in-frame clones only, with some absent. Altogether approximately 20,000 clones are present, about 80% being singletons, with the ten largest covering 12%. Before the COVID-19 pandemic, during about 2011-2019, CD4+ T cells were taken from unexposed donors. After about ten days of culture, CD4+ T cells were isolated.

Sequenced input: CD4+ T cells from PBMCs, cultured in vitro. The chain links TRBV18 to TRBJ2-1, with D tentatively TRBD2 (5 bases). The clonotype was recovered from a human donor in good health. The CDR3 nucleotides read TGTGCCAGCTCACCACGGGAGAGTGGTGAGCAGTTCTTC. Protein product: CASSPRESGEQFF.